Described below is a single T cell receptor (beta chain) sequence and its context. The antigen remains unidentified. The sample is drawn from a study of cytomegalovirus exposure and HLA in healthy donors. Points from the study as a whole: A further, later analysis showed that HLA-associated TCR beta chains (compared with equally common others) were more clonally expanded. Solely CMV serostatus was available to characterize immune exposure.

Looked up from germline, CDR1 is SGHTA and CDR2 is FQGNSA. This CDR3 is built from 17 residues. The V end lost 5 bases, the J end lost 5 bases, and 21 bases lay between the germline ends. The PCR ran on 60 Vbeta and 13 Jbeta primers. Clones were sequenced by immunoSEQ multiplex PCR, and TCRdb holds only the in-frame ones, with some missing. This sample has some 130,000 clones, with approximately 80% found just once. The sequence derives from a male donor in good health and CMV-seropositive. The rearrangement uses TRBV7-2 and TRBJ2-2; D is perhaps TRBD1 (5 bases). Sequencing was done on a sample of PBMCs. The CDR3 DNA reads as TGTGCCAGCAGCCCCATCACTGGGGCTTGGAATACCGGGGAGCTGTTTTTT. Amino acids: CASSPITGAWNTGELFF.